This T cell receptor (beta chain) was recorded in a study of response to subunit inactivated influenza vaccine. General study results and limits: That few new T cells are recruited by each seasonal influenza vaccination was the authors' suggestion.

In its sample, this clonotype was seen a few times. Its antigen is currently unknown. TCRdb redid the calling of the RT-PCR reads with MiXCR, one entry per CDR3 protein. This table has 550,000 to 650,000 distinct CDR3 sequences, about 12% appearing once. The clonotype comes from a middle-aged man who received an inactivated influenza vaccine. The sequenced sample was PBMCs from blood, obtained on the day of vaccination.

The CDR3 DNA reads as TGTGCCAGCAGTGTAAGGGGGTTTTCTGGCTACACCTTC. Amino acids: CASSVRGFSGYTF. V is TRBV12-3 or TRBV12-4 and J is TRBJ1-2, with D perhaps TRBD1 (6 bases). V lost 5 bases to trimming and J lost 7 bases, with 14 bases between them. This CDR3 has 13 amino acids.